What follows are 9 T cell receptor beta chains derived from one specimen sequenced in a study of tumor-infiltrating lymphocytes in primary liver carcinoma. TCR beta cDNA was reverse-transcribed from about 0.45 ug of total RNA. The reaction used a constant-region primer and ProtoScript II reverse transcriptase. Library construction for TCR beta comprised three nested multiplex PCR rounds performed with slightly modified ARM-PCR. TRBV1-TRBV30 forward primers paired with a C-beta reverse primer drove the first two PCR rounds, about 10 cycles each. One entry per CDR3 protein, called by TCRdb with MiXCR from the multiplex PCR reads. The table lists 120,000 or so distinct CDR3 sequences, about 68% of them singletons. Each 20-30 mg portion of unsorted bulk tissue served as the source for co-extraction of RNA and DNA. Material: liver tumor tissue from sampling region 1. Subset: tumor region T1, superior pole. These receptors were obtained from a woman aged 55-70 years with primary liver carcinoma and hepatitis B virus infection.

As regards this clonotype: This may stem from a read error, because a much larger clone lies one nucleotide away. The chain carries TRBV6-5 and TRBJ1-1, with D uncertain. Germline values: CDR1 MNHEY, CDR2 SVGAGI. The CDR3 has 13 residues. The DNA of the CDR3 is TGTGCCAGCAGTTACGGGGAGAACATTGAAGCTTTCTTT. Translating gives CASSYGENIEAFF.

V and J are TRBV29-1 and TRBJ2-3, with a possible D match to TRBD2 (6 bases). V was shortened by 4 bases and J by 5 bases, with 13 bases between the two germline ends. This CDR3 contains 13 residues. Germline V gene lookup returns CDR1 SQVTM and CDR2 ANQGSEA. The CDR3 DNA sequence: TGCAGCGTTGCCACCCTAGCGCTAGATACGCAGTATTTT. Residues: CSVATLALDTQYF.

As regards this clonotype: Compared with germline, one end of the junction differs, possibly owing to a read error. V and J are TRBV6-1 and TRBJ1-5, with TRBD1 matching over 7 bases. The CDR3 has 16 residues. In germline, CDR1 is MNHNS, CDR2 SASEGT. The CDR3 sequence: CASTPARGGSNHPQHF. CDR3 sequence (DNA): TGTGCCAGCACCCCGGCCAGGGGGGGTAGCAATCACCCCCAGCATTTT.

A word on this clonotype: One end of the junction fails to match germline, which may point to a read error. V usage is TRBV4-2 and J usage is TRBJ2-4; maybe TRBD1 (5 bases). The CDR3 runs to 17 residues. Germline CDR1 reads LGHNA; CDR2 reads YNFKEQ. The CDR3 region has the DNA TGTGCCAACAGCCAAGTATCTCGGACAACGAGCAAAAACGTTCAGTACTTC. Protein: CANSQVSRTTSKNVQYF.

In the case of this clonotype: Given a much more abundant clone one base away, this may be a read error. V is TRBV7-8 and J is TRBJ2-2; weak D call: TRBD1 (6 bases). The CDR3 covers 16 residues. The ends were cut back, 6 bases at V and 4 bases at J, with 18 bases in the middle. Germline lookup yields CDR1 SGHVS and CDR2 FQNEAQ. The DNA for the CDR3 is TGTGCCAGCAGACACAGCACAGGGTGGGGCACCGGGGAGCTGTTTTTT. It yields the protein CASRHSTGWGTGELFF.

Of note for this clonotype: Its ends do not fully match the called genes, so a read error is possible. The DNA for the CDR3 is TGTGCCAGCAACTTGGGACTAGCGGGAGATGAACAGTTCTTC. Amino acid sequence: CASNLGLAGDEQFF. The chain joins TRBV11-2 to TRBJ2-1; 14 positions agree with TRBD2. Germline CDR1 reads SGHAT; CDR2 reads FQNNGV. The CDR3 spans 14 residues.

About this clonotype: A junction boundary mismatches the germline segment, possibly from a read error. The chain couples TRBV5-4 to TRBJ2-5, with TRBD1 matching over 8 bases. Germline loops: CDR1 SGHNT, CDR2 YYREEE (reference sequence). This CDR3 comprises 14 residues. The CDR3 protein is CAGSQSTGDETQYF. The CDR3 DNA reads TGTGCCGGCAGCCAATCGACAGGGGACGAGACCCAGTACTTC.

As regards this clonotype: Being one base from a much bigger clone, this may be a read error. V and J are TRBV5-5 and TRBJ2-1, with TRBD2 as a possible D gene (6 bases). Germline V gene data show CDR1 as SGHKS and CDR2 as YYEKEE (reference sequence). The CDR3 has 18 amino acids. The CDR3 protein is CANSPEGGRANSYNEQFF. DNA for the CDR3: TGTGCCAACAGCCCGGAGGGCGGCAGGGCAAATTCCTACAATGAGCAGTTCTTC.

Concerning this clonotype itself: A much larger clone differs by one base, so this may be a read error. The chain joins TRBV12-3 or TRBV12-4 to TRBJ1-4; D is unclear. CDR3 length: 12 amino acids. Trimming left V 7 bases short and J 8 bases short, with 11 bases between. The CDR3 nucleotides are TGTGCCAGCACCTGGAGGCAAGAAAAACTGTTTTTT. Amino acid sequence: CASTWRQEKLFF.